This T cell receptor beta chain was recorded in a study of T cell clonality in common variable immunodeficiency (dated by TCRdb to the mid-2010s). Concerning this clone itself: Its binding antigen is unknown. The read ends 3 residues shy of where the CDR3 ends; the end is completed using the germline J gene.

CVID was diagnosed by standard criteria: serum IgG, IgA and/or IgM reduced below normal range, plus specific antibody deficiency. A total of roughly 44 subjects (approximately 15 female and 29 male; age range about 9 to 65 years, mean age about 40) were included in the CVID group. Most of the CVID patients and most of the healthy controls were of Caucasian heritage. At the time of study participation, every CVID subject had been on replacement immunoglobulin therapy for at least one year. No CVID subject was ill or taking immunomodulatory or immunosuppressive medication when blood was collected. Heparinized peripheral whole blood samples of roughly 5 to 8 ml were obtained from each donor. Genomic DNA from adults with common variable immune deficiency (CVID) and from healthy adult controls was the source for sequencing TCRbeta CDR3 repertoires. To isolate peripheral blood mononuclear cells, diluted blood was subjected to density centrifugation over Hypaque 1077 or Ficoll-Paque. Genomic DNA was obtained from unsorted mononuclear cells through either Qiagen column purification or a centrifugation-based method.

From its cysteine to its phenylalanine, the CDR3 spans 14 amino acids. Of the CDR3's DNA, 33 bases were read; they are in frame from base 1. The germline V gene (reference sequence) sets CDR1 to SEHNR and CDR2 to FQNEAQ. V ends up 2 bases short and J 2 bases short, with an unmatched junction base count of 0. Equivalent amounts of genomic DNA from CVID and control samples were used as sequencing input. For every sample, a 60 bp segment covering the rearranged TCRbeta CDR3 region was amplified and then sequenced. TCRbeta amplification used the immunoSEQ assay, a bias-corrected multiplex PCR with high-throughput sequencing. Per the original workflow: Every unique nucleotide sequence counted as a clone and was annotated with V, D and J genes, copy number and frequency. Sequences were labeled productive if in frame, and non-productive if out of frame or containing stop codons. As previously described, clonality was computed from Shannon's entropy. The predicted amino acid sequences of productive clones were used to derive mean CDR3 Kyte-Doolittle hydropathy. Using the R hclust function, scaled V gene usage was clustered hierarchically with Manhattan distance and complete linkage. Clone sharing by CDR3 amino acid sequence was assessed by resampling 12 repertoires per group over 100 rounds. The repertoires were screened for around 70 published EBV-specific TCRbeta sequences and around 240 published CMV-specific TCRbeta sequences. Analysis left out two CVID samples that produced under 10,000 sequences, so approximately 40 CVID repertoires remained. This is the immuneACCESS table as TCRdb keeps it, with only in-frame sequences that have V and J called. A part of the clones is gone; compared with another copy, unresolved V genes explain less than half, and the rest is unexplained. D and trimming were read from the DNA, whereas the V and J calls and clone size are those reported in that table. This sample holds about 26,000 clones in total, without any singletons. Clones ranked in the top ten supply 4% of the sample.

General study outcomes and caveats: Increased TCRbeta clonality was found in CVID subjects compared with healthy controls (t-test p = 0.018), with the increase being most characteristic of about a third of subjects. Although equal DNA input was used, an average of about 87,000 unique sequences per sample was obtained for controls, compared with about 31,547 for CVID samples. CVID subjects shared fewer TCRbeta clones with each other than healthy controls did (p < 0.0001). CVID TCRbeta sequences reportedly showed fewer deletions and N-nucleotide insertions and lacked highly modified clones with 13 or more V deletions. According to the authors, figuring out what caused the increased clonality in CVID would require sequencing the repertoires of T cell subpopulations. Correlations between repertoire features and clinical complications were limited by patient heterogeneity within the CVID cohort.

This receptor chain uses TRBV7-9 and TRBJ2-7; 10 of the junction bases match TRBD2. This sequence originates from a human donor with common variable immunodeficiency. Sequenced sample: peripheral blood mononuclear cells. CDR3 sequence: CASSLSGRAYEQYF. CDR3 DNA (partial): TGTGCCAGCAGCTTAAGCGGGAGGGCCTACGAG.